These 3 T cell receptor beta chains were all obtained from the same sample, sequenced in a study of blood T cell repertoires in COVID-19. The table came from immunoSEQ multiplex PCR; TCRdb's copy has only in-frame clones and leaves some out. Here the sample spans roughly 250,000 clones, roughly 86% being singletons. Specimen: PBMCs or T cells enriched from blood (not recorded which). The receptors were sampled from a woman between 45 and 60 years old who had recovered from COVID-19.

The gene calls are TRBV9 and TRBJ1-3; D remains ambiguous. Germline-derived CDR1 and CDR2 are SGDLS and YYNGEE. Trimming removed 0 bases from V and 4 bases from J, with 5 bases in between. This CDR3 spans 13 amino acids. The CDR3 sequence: CASSVGQGNTIYF. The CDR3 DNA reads TGTGCCAGCAGCGTAGGGCAGGGAAACACCATATATTTT. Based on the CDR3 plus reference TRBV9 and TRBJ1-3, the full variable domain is DSGVTQTPKHLITATGQRVTLRCSPRSGDLSVYWYQQSLDQGLQFLIQYYNGEERAKGNILERFSAQQFPDLHSELNLSSLELGDSALYFCASSVGQGNTIYFGEGSWLTVV.

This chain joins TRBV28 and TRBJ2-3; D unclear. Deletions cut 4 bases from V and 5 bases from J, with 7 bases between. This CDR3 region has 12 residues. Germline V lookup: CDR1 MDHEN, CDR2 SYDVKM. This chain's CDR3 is CASSSLRDTQYF. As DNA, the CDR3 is TGTGCCAGCAGTTCCCTAAGAGATACGCAGTATTTT.

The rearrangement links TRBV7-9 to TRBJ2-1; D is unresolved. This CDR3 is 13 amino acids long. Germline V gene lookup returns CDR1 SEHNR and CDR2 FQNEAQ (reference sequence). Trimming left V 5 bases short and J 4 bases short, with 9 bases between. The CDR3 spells CASSSVSYNEQFF. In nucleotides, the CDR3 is TGTGCCAGCAGCAGCGTGTCTTACAATGAGCAGTTCTTC.